This entry lists 2 T cell receptor beta chains sequenced from one sample in a study of CD8 T cells in Susac syndrome. cDNA came from about 0.46 to 1 ug RNA primed by random hexamers. TCRdb used MiXCR to reprocess the immunoSEQ multiplex PCR reads, holding one entry per CDR3 protein. The sample holds more than 110,000 distinct CDR3 sequences, 95% seen once. The sequenced sample was CD4+ T cells from PBMCs. The receptors stem from a human donor with Susac syndrome.

This clonotype has a handful of counts. The rearrangement links TRBV5-4 to TRBJ1-1; 8 bases align to TRBD1. The CDR3 contains 15 residues. Trimming cost V 0 bases and J 5 bases; bases outside gene matches: 6. Germline CDR1 SGHNT, CDR2 YYREEE (reference sequence). CDR3 sequence reads: CASSLVQGAGTEAFF. CDR3 sequence (DNA): TGTGCCAGCAGCTTGGTGCAGGGGGCAGGTACTGAAGCTTTCTTT.

This chain connects TRBV20-1 to TRBJ1-5, with 7 bases lining up with TRBD1. With V trimmed by 3 bases and J by 0 bases, 5 bases remained unmatched. The V gene's germline CDR1 is DFQATT and CDR2 SNEGSKA (reference sequence). The CDR3 covers 15 residues. The CDR3 region has the DNA TGCAGTGCTAGGTACAGGGGTTATAGCAATCAGCCCCAGCATTTT. Its translation: CSARYRGYSNQPQHF.